The entry that follows covers one T cell receptor (beta chain) sequence. The entry originates in a study of blood T cells in healthy people across ages. It was with a sample-barcoded 5' primer and a J-beta primer mix that a second PCR of roughly 6 to 12 cycles was run. Tagging of each cDNA molecule was performed by a template-switch adaptor with 12 random nucleotides. TCRdb called the 5' RACE reads again in MiXCR, with one record for every CDR3 protein. Here the sample spans 700,000 to 850,000 distinct CDR3 sequences, about 55% being singletons. This CDR3 is 13 amino acids long. CDR1 is ENHRY, CDR2 SYGVKD, per germline. V trimming: 10 bases; J trimming: 0 bases; junction bases outside the gene matches: 4.

The J gene is TRBJ1-2, the V gene TRBV10-3, with 8 bases fitting TRBD1. The receptor's source is a man older than 75 in good health. The material sequenced was blood. The CDR3 is CATGQGANYGYTF. CDR3 bases: TGTGCCACCGGACAGGGAGCTAACTATGGCTACACCTTC.